This T cell receptor (beta chain) was found in a study of blood T cell repertoires in COVID-19. Clones were read by immunoSEQ multiplex PCR, and TCRdb kept only the in-frame ones, dropping some. The sample has about 120,000 clones; around 91% are singletons. This CDR3 contains 14 residues. The germline CDR1 and CDR2 sequences are SGDLS and YYNGEE. Trimming stripped 4 bases from V and 0 bases from J, with 10 bases between. The sequencing input was peripheral blood. The rearrangement joins TRBV9 to TRBJ1-1, with TRBD1 as a possible D gene (6 bases). This receptor was taken from a man between 65 and 85 years old with active or convalescent COVID-19. The CDR3 sequence is CASSPDRLNTEAFF. CDR3 DNA: TGTGCCAGCAGCCCGGACAGACTGAACACTGAAGCTTTCTTT.